This TCR beta chain was found in a study of cytomegalovirus exposure and HLA in healthy donors. This CDR3 has 14 amino acids. Trimming removed 3 bases from V and 2 bases from J, with 9 bases in between. The germline V gene encodes CDR1 SGHTA and CDR2 FQGNSA. With regard to this clone: The antigen is unknown.

A multiplex PCR was run with 60 Vbeta primers and 13 Jbeta primers. In the authors' methods: In a later analysis, tens of millions of unique TCR beta chains included roughly 11 million shared by two or more donors. Assay used: immunoSEQ multiplex PCR; TCRdb lists only in-frame clones, some missing. The V and J calls and the clone size are those of that table, but D and trimming were determined from the DNA. The repertoire holds over 70,000 clones, with less than 80% as singletons. Overall study findings and caveats: Reportedly, diagnosis of cytomegalovirus status by the classifier showed high specificity and sensitivity. It was confirmed in vitro that a few of the CMV-associated chains were specific for CMV antigens.

The chain carries TRBV7-2 and TRBJ2-3; D not certain. The source material was PBMCs. The origin of this receptor is a man aged 25 to 40 in good health and CMV-seropositive. CDR3 sequence: CASSFGGSTDTQYF. CDR3 nucleotide sequence: TGTGCCAGCAGCTTTGGCGGTTCCACAGATACGCAGTATTTT.